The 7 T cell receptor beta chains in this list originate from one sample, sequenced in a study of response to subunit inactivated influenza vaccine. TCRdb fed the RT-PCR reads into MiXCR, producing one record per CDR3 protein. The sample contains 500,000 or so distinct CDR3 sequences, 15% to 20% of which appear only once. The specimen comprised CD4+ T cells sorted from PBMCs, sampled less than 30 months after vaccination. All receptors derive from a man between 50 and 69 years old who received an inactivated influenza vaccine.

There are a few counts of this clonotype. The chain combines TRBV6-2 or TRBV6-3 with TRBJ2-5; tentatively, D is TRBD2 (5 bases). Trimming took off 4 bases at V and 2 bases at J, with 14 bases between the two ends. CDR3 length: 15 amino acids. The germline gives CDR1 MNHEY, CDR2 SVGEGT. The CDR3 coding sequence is TGTGCCAGCAGTTGGAGGACGCGGTTACAAGAGACCCAGTACTTC. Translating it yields CASSWRTRLQETQYF.

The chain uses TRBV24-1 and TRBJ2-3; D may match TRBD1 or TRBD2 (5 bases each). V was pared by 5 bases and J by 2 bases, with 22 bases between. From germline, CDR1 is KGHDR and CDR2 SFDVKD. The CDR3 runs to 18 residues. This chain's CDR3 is CATSGGGRRRALTDTQYF. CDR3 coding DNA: TGTGCCACCAGTGGTGGGGGAAGGAGGCGAGCCCTCACAGATACGCAGTATTTT.

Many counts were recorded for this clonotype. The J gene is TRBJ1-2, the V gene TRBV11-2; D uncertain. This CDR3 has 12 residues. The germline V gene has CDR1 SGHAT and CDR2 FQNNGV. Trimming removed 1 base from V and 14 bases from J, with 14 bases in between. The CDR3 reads CASSLGSSRGTF. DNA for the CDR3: TGTGCCAGCAGCTTAGGGTCGAGTAGAGGGACCTTC.

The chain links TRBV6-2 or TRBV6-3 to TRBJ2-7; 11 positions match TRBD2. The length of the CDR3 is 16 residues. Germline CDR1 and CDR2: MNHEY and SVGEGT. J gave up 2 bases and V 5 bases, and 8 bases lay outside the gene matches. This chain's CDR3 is CASSASGTSGAYEQYF. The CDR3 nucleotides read TGTGCCAGCAGTGCTTCCGGGACTAGCGGAGCCTACGAGCAGTACTTC.

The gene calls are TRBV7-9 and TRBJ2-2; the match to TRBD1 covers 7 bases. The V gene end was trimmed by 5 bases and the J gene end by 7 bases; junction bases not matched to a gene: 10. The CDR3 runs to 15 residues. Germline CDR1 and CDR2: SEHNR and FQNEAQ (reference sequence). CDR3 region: CASSPRDRIDGELFF. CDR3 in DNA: TGTGCCAGCAGCCCCCGGGACAGAATAGACGGGGAGCTGTTTTTT.

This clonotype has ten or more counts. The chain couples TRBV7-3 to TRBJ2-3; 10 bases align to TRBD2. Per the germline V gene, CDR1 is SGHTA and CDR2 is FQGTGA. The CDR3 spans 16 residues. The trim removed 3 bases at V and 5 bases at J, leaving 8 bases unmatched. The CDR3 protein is CASSLSGRGVKDTQYF. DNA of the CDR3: TGTGCCAGCAGCTTGAGCGGGAGGGGGGTGAAAGATACGCAGTATTTT.

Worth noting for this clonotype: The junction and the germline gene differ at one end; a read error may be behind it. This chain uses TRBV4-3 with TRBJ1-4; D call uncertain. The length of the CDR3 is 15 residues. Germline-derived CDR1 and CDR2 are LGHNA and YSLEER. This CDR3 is CASRQRVGTNEKLFF. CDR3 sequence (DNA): TGCGCCAGCCGCCAGCGTGTAGGAACTAATGAAAAACTGTTTTTT.